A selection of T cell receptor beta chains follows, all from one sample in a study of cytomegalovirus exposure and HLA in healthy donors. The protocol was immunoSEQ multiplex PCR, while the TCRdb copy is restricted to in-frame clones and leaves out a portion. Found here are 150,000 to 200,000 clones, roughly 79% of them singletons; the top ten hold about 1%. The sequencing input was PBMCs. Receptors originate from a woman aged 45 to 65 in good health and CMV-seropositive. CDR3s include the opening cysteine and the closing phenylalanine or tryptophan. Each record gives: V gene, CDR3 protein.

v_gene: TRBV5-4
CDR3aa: CASSLIGGGVTDTQYF

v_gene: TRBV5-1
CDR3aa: CASTPNTVNTEAFF

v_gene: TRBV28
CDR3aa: CASSLRQGNQPQHF

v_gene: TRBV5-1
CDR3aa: CASSLMSGQNTEAFF

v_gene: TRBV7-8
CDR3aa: CASSSSGTGGYEQYF

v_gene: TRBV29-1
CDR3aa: CSARAGSNEQFF

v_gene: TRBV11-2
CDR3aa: CASSPRTGTGSYNEQFF

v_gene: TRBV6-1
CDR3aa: CASRPGLVPHEQYF

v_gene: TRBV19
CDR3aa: CASRPTESYGYTF

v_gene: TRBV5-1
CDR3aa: CASSFVGGPIADTQYF

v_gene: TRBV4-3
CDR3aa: CASSQYKTNWDSVNTEAFF

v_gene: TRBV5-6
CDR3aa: CASSLPGQSTDTQYF

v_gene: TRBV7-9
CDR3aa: CASSQTGFKQYF

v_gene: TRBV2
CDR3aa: CASSHGKLAGGPLGYEQYF

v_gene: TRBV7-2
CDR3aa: CASSIQFNNSPLHF

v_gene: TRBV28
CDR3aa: CASSPLLGTQYF

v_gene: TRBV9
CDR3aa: CASSVVAGGLQETQYF

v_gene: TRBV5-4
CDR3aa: CASSFQRGAITDTQYF

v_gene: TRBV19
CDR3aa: CASNDGGSSYNEQFF

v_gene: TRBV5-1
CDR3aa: CASSLEGRTEAFF

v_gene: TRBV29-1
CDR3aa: CSVERSSLVNEQFF

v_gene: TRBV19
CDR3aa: CASTGDYGYTF

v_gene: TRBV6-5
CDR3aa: CASRQNTEAFF

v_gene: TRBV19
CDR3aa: CASSIGPTRGSNQPQHF

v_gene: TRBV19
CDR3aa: CASIKHPGQSNEQFF

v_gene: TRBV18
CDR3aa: CASSPNLGGTGELFF

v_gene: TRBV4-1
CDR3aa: CASSQVQVPYEQYF

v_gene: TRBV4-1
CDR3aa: CASSQVSSGRIDTQYF

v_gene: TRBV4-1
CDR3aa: CASTLDRAGNQPQHF

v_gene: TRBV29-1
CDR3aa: CSVEREGGETQYF

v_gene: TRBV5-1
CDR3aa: CASSRLLETQYF

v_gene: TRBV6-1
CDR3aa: CASSEAPGQSTDTQYF

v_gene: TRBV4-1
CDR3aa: CASSLIRGSDTQYF

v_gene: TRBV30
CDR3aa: CAWTAGVISSTDTQYF

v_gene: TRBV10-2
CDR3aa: CASSESLGWRNEQYF

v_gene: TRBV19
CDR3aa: CAIPQGVRSYEQYF

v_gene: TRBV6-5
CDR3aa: CASSPLDRLNTEAFF

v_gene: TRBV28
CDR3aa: CATNGGSRTGNTIYF

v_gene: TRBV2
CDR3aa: CASSGLAGGYTGELFF

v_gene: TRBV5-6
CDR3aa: CASSAQGDTEAFF

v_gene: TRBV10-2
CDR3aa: CASVLAGEIDTQYF